The rows below give T cell receptor beta chains drawn from one sample of a study of regulatory T cells in long-lasting Graves disease. TCRdb re-called the multiplex PCR reads through MiXCR, storing one row per CDR3 protein. The repertoire holds more than 300,000 distinct CDR3 sequences, with 15% to 19% as singletons. Sample: peripheral blood mononuclear cells (PBMCs), taken at new diagnosis, from a patient treated with antithyroid drugs. The receptor set was obtained from a female donor with Graves disease. Both conserved end residues are part of each CDR3. Each record gives: J gene, V gene, CDR3 length, D gene, clone size, CDR3 protein, CDR3 DNA. D genes are given only for firm matches. Size tells how often a clone was seen (once, few, many) or the class of an expanded clone, and some rows leave it out.

j_gene: TRBJ1-1; v_gene: TRBV10-1; len: 15; d_gene: .; abundance: few; CDR3aa: CASSESPLGNTEAFF; CDR3nt: TGCGCCAGCAGTGAGTCACCGCTCGGGAACACTGAAGCTTTCTTT
j_gene: TRBJ2-1; v_gene: TRBV6-4; len: 13; d_gene: .; abundance: .; CDR3aa: CASSVDRYNEQFF; CDR3nt: TGTGCCAGCAGTGTGGACAGATACAATGAGCAGTTCTTC
j_gene: TRBJ2-1; v_gene: TRBV24-1; len: 16; d_gene: .; abundance: many; CDR3aa: CATSDRTMSSYNEQFF; CDR3nt: TGTGCCACCAGTGACCGGACTATGAGCTCCTACAATGAGCAGTTCTTC
j_gene: TRBJ1-2; v_gene: TRBV2; len: 14; d_gene: .; abundance: many; CDR3aa: CASTNLQGLYGYTF; CDR3nt: TGTGCCAGCACCAACCTACAGGGTCTCTATGGCTACACCTTC
j_gene: TRBJ2-1; v_gene: TRBV4-1; len: 15; d_gene: .; abundance: many; CDR3aa: CASSQDRRSGDEQFF; CDR3nt: TGCGCCAGCAGCCAAGATCGGAGGAGCGGCGATGAGCAGTTCTTC
j_gene: TRBJ2-2; v_gene: TRBV27; len: 13; d_gene: .; abundance: many; CDR3aa: CASSSPPTGELFF; CDR3nt: TGTGCCAGCAGTTCTCCCCCCACCGGGGAGCTGTTTTTT
j_gene: TRBJ2-1; v_gene: TRBV20-1; len: 15; d_gene: TRBD2; abundance: many; CDR3aa: CSAKVLAGARDEQFF; CDR3nt: TGCAGTGCTAAGGTACTAGCGGGAGCCAGAGATGAGCAGTTCTTC
j_gene: TRBJ1-6; v_gene: TRBV5-1; len: 13; d_gene: .; abundance: many; CDR3aa: CASRTEINSPLHF; CDR3nt: TGCGCCAGCCGGACGGAAATTAATTCACCCCTCCACTTT
j_gene: TRBJ2-6; v_gene: TRBV29-1; len: 13; d_gene: .; abundance: few; CDR3aa: CTGIFSGANVLTF; CDR3nt: TGCACCGGCATTTTCTCTGGGGCCAACGTCCTGACTTTC
j_gene: TRBJ2-3; v_gene: TRBV7-9; len: 14; d_gene: TRBD1; abundance: once; CDR3aa: CVSSSGQGQDTQYF; CDR3nt: TGTGTCAGCAGTTCGGGACAGGGACAAGATACGCAGTATTTT
j_gene: TRBJ1-2; v_gene: TRBV3-1; len: 15; d_gene: .; abundance: many; CDR3aa: CASSQRGGPNYGYTF; CDR3nt: TGTGCCAGCAGCCAGAGAGGCGGCCCAAACTATGGCTACACCTTC
j_gene: TRBJ2-2; v_gene: TRBV18; len: 15; d_gene: .; abundance: .; CDR3aa: CASSPRDDGIGELFF; CDR3nt: TGTGCCAGCTCACCCCGTGATGACGGTATCGGGGAGCTGTTTTTT
j_gene: TRBJ2-7; v_gene: TRBV20-1; len: 11; d_gene: .; abundance: many; CDR3aa: CSARDLDEQYF; CDR3nt: TGCAGTGCTAGAGATCTGGACGAGCAGTACTTC
j_gene: TRBJ2-7; v_gene: TRBV20-1; len: 15; d_gene: TRBD2; abundance: many; CDR3aa: CSATSRASGSYEQYF; CDR3nt: TGCAGTGCTACCTCGCGGGCTAGCGGGAGCTACGAGCAGTACTTC
j_gene: TRBJ1-6; v_gene: TRBV5-8; len: 12; d_gene: .; abundance: .; CDR3aa: CASSLVNSPLHF; CDR3nt: TGTGCCAGCAGCTTGGTAAATTCACCCCTCCACTTT
j_gene: TRBJ2-7; v_gene: TRBV11-1; len: 14; d_gene: .; abundance: .; CDR3aa: CASSPQSGDDEQYF; CDR3nt: TGTGCCAGCAGCCCTCAGTCGGGAGACGACGAGCAGTACTTC
j_gene: TRBJ2-3; v_gene: TRBV27; len: 15; d_gene: TRBD2; abundance: .; CDR3aa: CASSFGGGGTDTQYF; CDR3nt: TGTGCCAGCAGTTTCGGCGGGGGGGGCACAGATACGCAGTATTTT